Listed below are T cell receptor beta chains from one sample, sequenced in a study of blood T cell repertoires in COVID-19. This table comes from immunoSEQ multiplex PCR, and its TCRdb copy is limited to in-frame clones, with some not included. The sample consists of 340,000 or so clones, roughly 87% of them appearing once. Sequences were obtained from peripheral blood. The receptor set was obtained from a man aged 50-60 years with active or convalescent COVID-19. CDR3s include the opening cysteine and the closing phenylalanine or tryptophan. A D gene is named only where the DNA matches it firmly. Rows give clone size only sometimes, using once, few, many, or a class for an expanded clone.

D,V,size,J,CDR3,DNA
NA,TRBV2,NA,TRBJ2-5,CASSALADVTQYF,TGTGCCAGCAGTGCGCTAGCAGACGTGACCCAGTACTTC
NA,TRBV29-1,NA,TRBJ1-1,CSAGRTEAFF,TGCAGCGCAGGGAGGACTGAAGCTTTCTTT
NA,TRBV28,NA,TRBJ1-2,CASSLTDYGYTF,TGTGCCAGCAGTTTAACGGACTATGGCTACACCTTC
TRBD2,TRBV4-1,few,TRBJ2-5,CASSQGRGGEETQYF,TGCGCCAGCAGCCAAGGTCGGGGGGGTGAAGAGACCCAGTACTTC
TRBD1,TRBV6-1,NA,TRBJ1-2,CASSEGTGNSYTF,TGTGCCAGCAGTGAGGGGACAGGGAACAGCTACACCTTC
TRBD2,TRBV10-3,once,TRBJ2-7,CAISESTSGVREQYF,TGTGCCATCAGTGAGTCGACTAGCGGGGTAAGGGAGCAGTACTTC
TRBD2,TRBV7-6,NA,TRBJ2-7,CASSLGSGGLYEQYF,TGTGCCAGCAGCTTAGGTAGCGGGGGATTATACGAGCAGTACTTC
NA,TRBV2,NA,TRBJ1-1,CASSADSNTEAFF,TGTGCCAGCAGCGCGGACTCAAACACTGAAGCTTTCTTT
NA,TRBV5-1,NA,TRBJ1-2,CTSSLEAETNYGYTF,TGCACCAGCAGCTTGGAGGCGGAGACTAACTATGGCTACACCTTC
NA,TRBV9,NA,TRBJ1-2,CASSVDPGNYGYTF,TGTGCCAGCAGCGTAGACCCAGGGAACTATGGCTACACCTTC
TRBD1,TRBV6-5,NA,TRBJ2-7,CASSYSYDRDEQYF,TGTGCCAGCAGTTACTCATACGACAGGGACGAGCAGTACTTC
TRBD1,TRBV10-3,NA,TRBJ1-2,CAISRGRINYGYTF,TGTGCCATCAGCAGGGGGCGTATCAACTATGGCTACACCTTC
NA,TRBV11-2,NA,TRBJ1-5,CASSFGQNQPQHF,TGTGCCAGCAGCTTCGGACAGAATCAGCCCCAGCATTTT
NA,TRBV7-3,once,TRBJ2-3,CASSSSTDTQYF,TGTGCCAGCAGCTCTAGCACAGATACGCAGTATTTT
TRBD2,TRBV3-1/TRBV3-2,once,TRBJ2-3,CASSPRPNASGRTQYF,TGTGCCAGCAGCCCCCGCCCCAACGCTAGCGGGAGGACGCAGTATTTT
TRBD1,TRBV7-3,NA,TRBJ2-3,CASSPGTGGDTQYF,TGTGCCAGCAGCCCCGGGACAGGGGGCGATACGCAGTATTTT
TRBD1,TRBV27,NA,TRBJ1-1,CASRTDRVPREAFF,TGTGCCAGCAGAACGGACAGGGTCCCCCGTGAAGCTTTCTTT
NA,TRBV4-1,NA,TRBJ1-4,CASSQDRGAANEKLFF,TGCGCCAGCAGCCAAGATCGGGGGGCGGCTAATGAAAAACTGTTTTTT
TRBD1,TRBV7-9,NA,TRBJ2-1,CASSTYGQGGNEQFF,TGTGCCAGCAGCACCTACGGACAGGGAGGCAATGAGCAGTTCTTC
TRBD1,TRBV6-5,NA,TRBJ1-4,CASRITGVEKLFF,TGTGCCAGCAGGATTACAGGGGTTGAAAAACTGTTTTTT
NA,TRBV4-3,NA,TRBJ1-4,CASSQVLATNEKLFF,TGCGCCAGCAGCCAGGTGTTAGCCACTAATGAAAAACTGTTTTTT
NA,TRBV18,few,TRBJ2-7,CASSPNRKSNEQYF,TGTGCCAGCTCACCAAACAGAAAAAGTAACGAGCAGTACTTC
NA,TRBV5-4,NA,TRBJ1-2,CASSLMQGIIGRGGYTF,TGTGCCAGCAGCTTGATGCAGGGGATTATAGGTCGAGGGGGCTACACCTTC
NA,TRBV6-2/TRBV6-3,NA,TRBJ1-1,CASSKPGHTHTEAFF,TGTGCCAGCAGCAAACCGGGACACACACACACTGAAGCTTTCTTT
NA,TRBV30,NA,TRBJ1-3,CAWRGRGGSGNTIYF,TGTGCCTGGAGAGGACGGGGGGGCTCTGGAAACACCATATATTTT
TRBD1,TRBV30,NA,TRBJ1-2,CAWSRGGTAVTGYTF,TGTGCCTGGAGCCGAGGGGGGACAGCGGTCACGGGCTACACCTTC
NA,TRBV29-1,NA,TRBJ1-2,CSGASLGGGYTF,TGCAGCGGAGCCTCCTTGGGGGGTGGCTACACCTTC
NA,TRBV7-9,NA,TRBJ1-2,CASSHGTNYGYTF,TGTGCCAGCAGTCACGGGACTAACTATGGCTACACCTTC